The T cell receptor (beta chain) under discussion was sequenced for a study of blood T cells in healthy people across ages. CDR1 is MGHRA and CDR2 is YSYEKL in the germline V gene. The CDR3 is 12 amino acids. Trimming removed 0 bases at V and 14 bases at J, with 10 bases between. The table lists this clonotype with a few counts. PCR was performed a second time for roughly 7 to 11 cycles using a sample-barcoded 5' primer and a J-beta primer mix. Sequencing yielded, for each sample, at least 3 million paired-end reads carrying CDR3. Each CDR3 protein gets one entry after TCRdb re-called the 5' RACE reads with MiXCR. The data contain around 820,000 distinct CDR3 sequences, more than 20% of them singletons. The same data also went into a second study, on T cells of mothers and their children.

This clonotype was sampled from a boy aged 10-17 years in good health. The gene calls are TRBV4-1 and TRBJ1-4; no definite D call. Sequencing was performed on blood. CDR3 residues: CASSQEARLLFF. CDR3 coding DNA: TGCGCCAGCAGCCAAGAGGCGCGGCTCCTGTTTTTT.